The following is a TCR beta chain sequence with its context. These data originate in a study of CD8 T cells in Susac syndrome. CD8+ and CD4+ T cells from blood underwent TCR beta sequencing. The multiple sclerosis control group was made up of treatment-naive patients with stable or active relapsing-remitting disease. Negative isolation yielded the CD8+ and CD4+ T cells, while FACS enriched the TEMRA cells. With random hexamers, 0.5 to 1 ug RNA was reverse transcribed. TCR beta CDR3 was amplified by immunoSEQ multiplex PCR. This amplification extended across 54 Vbeta and 13 Jbeta segments. TCRdb re-called the immunoSEQ multiplex PCR reads through MiXCR, storing one row per CDR3 protein. This sample has fewer than 350,000 distinct CDR3 sequences; 92% occur once, and the top ten carry about 0.063%. Trimming removed 4 bases at V and 6 bases at J, with 22 bases between. Germline V gives CDR1 LNHNV, CDR2 YYDKDF (reference sequence). CDR3 length: 16 amino acids.

Sequencing input: CD4+ T cells from PBMCs. The receptor was isolated from a human donor with multiple sclerosis. V is TRBV15 and J is TRBJ2-7; D is tentatively TRBD1 or TRBD2 (5 bases each). The CDR3: CATSNRKDRWDGEQYF. In nucleotides, the CDR3 is TGTGCCACCAGCAATAGGAAAGACCGGTGGGACGGCGAGCAGTACTTC.